What follows are 3 T cell receptor beta chains derived from one specimen sequenced in a study of radiotherapy plus CTLA-4 blockade in lung cancer listed by TCRdb under 2018. Library construction relied on the immunoSEQ multiplex PCR assay. As stored in TCRdb, this immuneACCESS dataset retains in-frame rearrangements with V and J assigned. A fraction of the clones does not appear; measured against another copy, unresolved V genes explain less than half of the discrepancy, and the remainder lacks a known reason. The sample includes about 60,000 clones, with over 70% observed a single time. The ten most abundant clones make up 3.5% to 4% of the sample. This specimen was peripheral blood, taken from a patient treated with radiotherapy plus ipilimumab. All receptors derive from a human donor with non-small cell lung cancer who had a partial response to radiotherapy plus ipilimumab.

This clone occurred a few times. This sequence joins TRBV25-1 and TRBJ2-6; a weak D match, TRBD1 (6 bases). The CDR3 covers 17 residues. Germline CDR1 and CDR2: MGHDK and SYGVNS. Trimming removed 5 bases from V and 2 bases from J, with 16 bases in between. The CDR3 loop is CASSRVTGGPGANVLTF. CDR3 sequence (DNA): TGTGCCAGCAGTCGAGTGACAGGAGGTCCTGGGGCCAACGTCCTGACTTTC.

The V and J genes are TRBV29-1 and TRBJ2-7; possible D gene TRBD1, 6 bases. The CDR3 extends over 13 amino acids. Per the germline V gene, CDR1 is SQVTM and CDR2 is ANQGSEA. V gave up 6 bases and J gave up 1 base, with 13 bases separating them. The CDR3 region is CSVTYQGSYEQYF. CDR3 nucleotide sequence: TGCAGCGTGACCTACCAGGGGTCCTACGAGCAGTACTTC.

The V and J genes are TRBV5-1 and TRBJ1-1, with 7 bases fitting TRBD1. The germline CDR1 and CDR2 sequences are SGHRS and YFSETQ. Trimming took 4 bases from V and 0 from J; bases not matched to a gene: 12. The CDR3 covers 17 residues. The CDR3 loop reads CASSLQGQSLMNTEAFF. The CDR3 coding sequence is TGCGCCAGCAGCCTACAGGGACAGTCCCTAATGAACACTGAAGCTTTCTTT.